This T cell receptor (beta chain) stems from a study of T cells after yellow fever vaccination. Study-level information: Fractions low in cell number were prepared with SMART-Seq v4 Ultra Low Input.

5'RACE template switching generated TCR cDNA, adding a universal primer site and UMIs. TCRdb analysed the 5' RACE reads with MiXCR anew, one entry per CDR3 protein. The sample lists around 200,000 distinct CDR3 sequences, 8% to 13% occurring once. Study results and limitations: Booster samples showed a return of most primary-vaccination clones (almost 97% CD4, 88% CD8). A weaker but faster secondary response was observed, peaking on day 5 versus 15.

CDR3 length equals 17 residues. V lost 1 base and J lost 8; bases outside the gene matches: 16. Germline V gene sequence: CDR1 SEHNR, CDR2 FQNEAQ (reference sequence). This clonotype has only a few counts. Antigen specificity is unknown. This sequence originates from a young man who received the YFV17D yellow fever vaccine. Material: CD8+ T cells sorted from PBMCs, obtained 15 days after the yellow fever booster vaccination. This sequence joins TRBV7-9 and TRBJ1-2, with 7 bases matching TRBD1. The chain's CDR3 is CASSLGQGVSKRWGYTF. CDR3 DNA: TGTGCCAGCAGCTTAGGACAGGGTGTCTCGAAACGTTGGGGCTACACCTTC.